One and the same sample provided the 20 T cell receptor beta chains below, sequenced in a study of blood T cell repertoires in COVID-19. Clones were read by immunoSEQ multiplex PCR, and TCRdb kept only the in-frame ones, dropping some. This sample has under 300,000 clones; roughly nine tenths occur once, and the top ten carry 1.7%. Sequencing used PBMCs or T cells enriched from blood (not recorded which). The receptors derive from a woman aged 35 to 49 who had recovered from COVID-19.

This chain links TRBV29-1 with TRBJ2-1; D is uncertain. CDR1 and CDR2 from the germline V gene are SQVTM and ANQGSEA. The CDR3 has 13 amino acids. V dropped 8 bases and J dropped 3 bases, with 14 bases sitting between them. CDR3 protein: CSSEVAGYNEQFF. The CDR3 DNA sequence: TGCAGCTCCGAGGTGGCCGGCTACAATGAGCAGTTCTTC.

The chain carries TRBV30 and TRBJ1-6; 8 nucleotides agree with TRBD1. The germline V gene encodes CDR1 GTSNPN and CDR2 SVGIG (reference sequence). After removal of 4 bases from V and 12 bases from J, the junction contained 8 bases not matched to a gene. The CDR3 extends over 13 amino acids. The CDR3 sequence: CAWTPDRAGPLHF. DNA of the CDR3: TGTGCCTGGACCCCGGACAGGGCTGGACCCCTCCACTTT.

In this sample, this clone turned up once. The sample holds other DNA sequences that translate to the same CDR3. The chain carries TRBV5-1 and TRBJ1-5; 7 bases line up with TRBD1. The CDR3 has 15 amino acids. The V gene end was trimmed by 0 bases and the J gene end by 1 base; junction bases not matched to a gene: 1. The germline CDR1 and CDR2 sequences are SGHRS and YFSETQ. This CDR3 is CASSLGQGSNQPQHF. CDR3 bases: TGCGCCAGCAGCTTGGGACAGGGAAGCAATCAGCCCCAGCATTTT. Full variable domain (remainder filled in from reference TRBV5-1 and TRBJ1-5): KAGVTQTPRYLIKTRGQQVTLSCSPISGHRSVSWYQQTPGQGLQFLFEYFSETQRNKGNFPGRFSGRQFSNSRSEMNVSTLELGDSALYLCASSLGQGSNQPQHFGDGTRLSIL.

The sample holds one count of this clone. V and J are TRBV5-1 and TRBJ1-2; possible D gene TRBD1, 5 bases. V was clipped by 0 bases and J by 7 bases, with 10 bases between them. The CDR3 runs 13 residues. The germline V gene encodes CDR1 SGHRS and CDR2 YFSETQ. This CDR3 is CASSLVQGGGYTF. In nucleotides, the CDR3 is TGCGCCAGCAGCTTGGTCCAGGGTGGTGGCTACACCTTC.

The chain combines TRBV4-1 with TRBJ2-7, with D tentatively TRBD2 (6 bases). This CDR3 is built from 17 residues. CDR1 and CDR2 (germline): MGHRA, YSYEKL. The V end was cut by 4 bases, the J end by 2 bases, with 21 bases between. The CDR3 sequence is CASSPLKAAGTAYEQYF. The CDR3 nucleotides read TGCGCCAGCAGCCCTCTCAAAGCCGCGGGAACCGCCTACGAGCAGTACTTC.

This clone was recorded only once. The chain employs TRBV3-1 (or the pseudogene TRBV3-2) and TRBJ1-4; D is unresolved. Germline CDR1 and CDR2: LGHDT and YNNKEL (reference sequence). This CDR3 has 13 residues. Deletions cut 4 bases from V and 5 bases from J, with 8 bases between. In nucleotides, the CDR3 is TGTGCCAGCAGCCGGCAGATAAATGAAAAACTGTTTTTT. Translating gives CASSRQINEKLFF.

The chain links TRBV11-2 to TRBJ1-3, with a possible D match to TRBD1 (6 bases). V was pared by 1 base and J by 0 bases, with 10 bases between. Germline V gene lookup returns CDR1 SGHAT and CDR2 FQNNGV. The length of the CDR3 is 16 residues. CDR3 nucleotides: TGTGCCAGCAGCTTAGGACAGGCATTCTCTGGAAACACCATATATTTT. Its protein product is CASSLGQAFSGNTIYF. The complete variable domain, with remaining parts taken from reference TRBV11-2 and TRBJ1-3, reads EAGVAQSPRYKIIEKRQSVAFWCNPISGHATLYWYQQILGQGPKLLIQFQNNGVVDDSQLPKDRFSAERLKGVDSTLKIQPAKLEDSAVYLCASSLGQAFSGNTIYFGEGSWLTVV.

The CDR3 region has the DNA TGTGCCAGCAGTGAACCGGTAATTCAGCCCCAGCATTTT. Its translation is CASSEPVIQPQHF. V usage is TRBV6-1 and J usage is TRBJ1-5; D is undetermined. The V end lost 2 bases, the J end lost 6 bases, and 8 bases lay between the germline ends. CDR1 MNHNS and CDR2 SASEGT come from the germline V gene. This CDR3 spans 13 amino acids.

The sample holds one count of this clone. The V gene is TRBV29-1, the J gene TRBJ2-3; D possibly corresponds to TRBD2 (5 bases). The CDR3 is 19 amino acids. Looked up from germline, CDR1 is SQVTM and CDR2 is ANQGSEA. V was cut by 5 bases and J by 1 base, with 28 bases left in between. CDR3 sequence (DNA): TGCAGCGTTCTTGGTCTAGCTGACCCCACTCTAAGGGGCACAGATACGCAGTATTTT. Protein product: CSVLGLADPTLRGTDTQYF.

In its sample, this clone was seen a few times. The chain recombines TRBV24-1 with TRBJ1-5; no clear D gene. There are 14 residues in the CDR3. V was pared by 3 bases and J by 0 bases, with 5 bases between. CDR1 is KGHDR, CDR2 SFDVKD, per germline. The CDR3 is CATSDAASNQPQHF. CDR3 DNA: TGTGCCACCAGTGATGCGGCTAGCAATCAGCCCCAGCATTTT.

The chain combines TRBV5-1 with TRBJ1-1; D remains ambiguous. Between the trimmed V and J ends, which lost 4 bases and 2 bases, there was a span of 12 bases. In germline, CDR1 is SGHRS, CDR2 YFSETQ. This CDR3 is built from 14 residues. This CDR3 reads CASSRKVGNTEAFF. As DNA, the CDR3 is TGCGCCAGCAGCAGGAAGGTGGGCAACACTGAAGCTTTCTTT.

The rearrangement uses TRBV11-2 and TRBJ2-3; D may be TRBD2 (5 bases). The CDR3 is 14 residues long. Germline V gene lookup returns CDR1 SGHAT and CDR2 FQNNGV. V was shortened by 1 base and J by 4 bases, with 9 bases between the two germline ends. In DNA, the CDR3 is TGTGCCAGCAGCTTAGTTAACGGGGCAGATACGCAGTATTTT. This encodes CASSLVNGADTQYF. Combining the CDR3 with reference TRBV11-2 and TRBJ2-3 gives the whole variable domain EAGVAQSPRYKIIEKRQSVAFWCNPISGHATLYWYQQILGQGPKLLIQFQNNGVVDDSQLPKDRFSAERLKGVDSTLKIQPAKLEDSAVYLCASSLVNGADTQYFGPGTRLTVL.

This clone was seen a handful of times. The DNA for the CDR3 is TGCGCCAGCAGCTTGGAGGCCGGACAGGGGTTCTACGAGCAGTACTTC. This sequence encodes CASSLEAGQGFYEQYF. The chain is built from TRBV5-1 and TRBJ2-7; 9 positions match TRBD1. The CDR3 has 16 residues. Germline CDR1 and CDR2: SGHRS and YFSETQ. The V gene end was trimmed by 0 bases and the J gene end by 3 bases; junction bases not matched to a gene: 7.

As DNA, the CDR3 is TGTGCCACCAGTGCTGGGGGGAGTGATGGCTACACCTTC. This encodes CATSAGGSDGYTF. The chain uses TRBV24-1 and TRBJ1-2; a weak D match, TRBD1 (5 bases). The CDR3 consists of 13 residues. V shed 5 bases and J shed 6 bases, with 12 bases lying between them. Germline V gene data show CDR1 as KGHDR and CDR2 as SFDVKD.

V is TRBV27 and J is TRBJ1-6, with 10 bases that match TRBD1. The CDR3 has 14 amino acids. The V segment lost 4 bases and the J segment 10 bases; nucleotides outside the gene matches: 4. Germline V gene data show CDR1 as MNHEY and CDR2 as SMNVEV (reference sequence). CDR3 bases: TGTGCCAGCAGTTCGGGACAGGGGATCTCACCCCTCCACTTT. Amino acids: CASSSGQGISPLHF.

The chain uses TRBV29-1 and TRBJ2-1; D may be TRBD2 (7 bases). This CDR3 comprises 13 residues. From germline, CDR1 is SQVTM and CDR2 ANQGSEA. V was cut by 8 bases and J by 5 bases, with 16 bases left in between. This CDR3 is CSTYGGRDNEQFF. The CDR3 DNA reads TGCAGCACTTACGGGGGGCGAGACAATGAGCAGTTCTTC.

This rearrangement joins TRBV5-1 to TRBJ2-1; no firm D call. The CDR3 is 14 residues long. Looked up from germline, CDR1 is SGHRS and CDR2 is YFSETQ. V lost 0 bases and J 6 bases, leaving 10 bases between the germline ends. In DNA form, the CDR3 reads TGCGCCAGCAGCTTGGTTACTGCACCCAATGAGCAGTTCTTC. Translated, it gives CASSLVTAPNEQFF.

This chain uses TRBV11-2 with TRBJ1-1; no clear D. Trimming took off 1 base at V and 0 bases at J, with 12 bases between the two ends. The germline V gene encodes CDR1 SGHAT and CDR2 FQNNGV. The CDR3 runs 16 residues. The CDR3 sequence: CASSLGAREVNTEAFF. DNA for the CDR3: TGTGCCAGCAGCTTAGGTGCTCGGGAAGTGAACACTGAAGCTTTCTTT.

The CDR3 region is CASSLIASNYGYTF. CDR3 in DNA: TGTGCCAGCAGCTTAATAGCTTCCAACTATGGCTACACCTTC. The chain couples TRBV7-9 to TRBJ1-2; D not certain. Germline values: CDR1 SEHNR, CDR2 FQNEAQ (reference sequence). V shed 2 bases and J shed 2 bases, with 9 bases lying between them. The CDR3 runs 14 residues.

This clone has just one count. This chain uses TRBV6-5 with TRBJ1-5; the match to TRBD1 covers 9 bases. The CDR3 extends over 15 amino acids. The V gene end was trimmed by 5 bases and the J gene end by 4 bases; junction bases not matched to a gene: 6. Looked up from germline, CDR1 is MNHEY and CDR2 is SVGAGI. This CDR3 reads CASSPDRGRNQPQHF. The CDR3 DNA reads as TGTGCCAGCAGTCCCGACAGGGGGAGAAATCAGCCCCAGCATTTT.